Below are 6 T cell receptor beta chains sequenced from a single sample in a study of blood T cell repertoires in COVID-19. The protocol was immunoSEQ multiplex PCR, while the TCRdb copy is restricted to in-frame clones and leaves out a portion. Found here are about 480,000 clones, 70% to 90% of them singletons; the top ten hold 1.5% to 2%. The sequencing sample was made of PBMCs or T cells enriched from blood (not recorded which). These receptors originate from a woman aged 40 to 50 who had recovered from COVID-19.

Points on this clone: This CDR3 is also generated by other DNA sequences in the sample. The rearrangement links TRBV3-1 (or the pseudogene TRBV3-2) to TRBJ1-6, with a possible D match to TRBD1 (6 bases). The V end lost 1 base, the J end lost 7 bases, and 8 bases lay between the germline ends. The CDR3 length is 14 residues. CDR1 and CDR2 (germline): LGHDT, YNNKEL (reference sequence). The CDR3 nucleotides read TGTGCCAGCAGCCAAGTACAGGGCAATTCACCCCTCCACTTT. It yields the protein CASSQVQGNSPLHF.

The chain joins TRBV9 to TRBJ1-1; possible D gene TRBD1, 5 bases. V was trimmed by 7 bases and J by 4 bases, leaving 20 bases between them. The CDR3 has 15 amino acids. The germline V gene encodes CDR1 SGDLS and CDR2 YYNGEE. The CDR3 is CASGTMPRWGTEAFF. The DNA for the CDR3 is TGTGCCAGCGGGACTATGCCCCGGTGGGGCACTGAAGCTTTCTTT.

The chain recombines TRBV7-2 with TRBJ2-1, with TRBD1 as a possible D gene (5 bases). The CDR3 is 18 residues long. Germline assignment: CDR1 SGHTA and CDR2 FQGNSA. V shed 1 base and J shed 3 bases, with 19 bases lying between them. CDR3 amino acids: CASSLGRLRDSDYNEQFF. The CDR3 coding sequence is TGTGCCAGCAGCTTAGGAAGATTGCGAGACAGTGACTACAATGAGCAGTTCTTC.

The genes are TRBV4-1 and TRBJ1-2; tentative D call: TRBD1 (5 bases). The CDR3 extends over 15 amino acids. The V end lost 0 bases, the J end lost 8 bases, and 16 bases lay between the germline ends. Germline-derived CDR1 and CDR2 are MGHRA and YSYEKL. The CDR3 DNA reads TGCGCCAGCAGCCAAGATGTCGGCTTTGGGGCCGGCTACACCTTC. This translates into CASSQDVGFGAGYTF.

This chain connects TRBV18 to TRBJ1-1, with a possible D match to TRBD1 (5 bases). Trimming cost V 6 bases and J 5 bases, with 16 bases left between them. CDR3 length: 14 amino acids. Germline V gene lookup returns CDR1 KGHSH and CDR2 LQKENI. As DNA, the CDR3 is TGTGCCAGCTCGAAAGCCGGGGGGGAGACTGAAGCTTTCTTT. Amino acid sequence: CASSKAGGETEAFF. Together with reference TRBV18 and TRBJ1-1, the CDR3 gives the full variable domain: NAGVMQNPRHLVRRRGQEARLRCSPMKGHSHVYWYRQLPEEGLKFMVYLQKENIIDESGMPKERFSAEFPKEGPSILRIQQVVRGDSAAYFCASSKAGGETEAFFGQGTRLTVV.

The chain recombines TRBV11-2 with TRBJ1-6; 8 nucleotides agree with TRBD1. The V gene end was trimmed by 4 bases and the J gene end by 9 bases; junction bases not matched to a gene: 8. The germline gives CDR1 SGHAT, CDR2 FQNNGV. The CDR3 is made up of 15 amino acids. The CDR3 here is CASSSRTGRASPLHF. The CDR3 region has the DNA TGTGCCAGCAGCTCTAGGACAGGGAGGGCTTCACCCCTCCACTTT.